This T cell receptor (beta chain) was sequenced during a study of T cells in Graves' hyperthyroidism and ophthalmopathy. Points from the study as a whole: Researchers found most expanded thyroid clonotypes above 0.001 in blood as well.

This clonotype showed up many times. Its target is unknown. Amplified regions were TCR beta CDR3 sequences from RNA transcripts. Initially, a first-round RT-PCR of the TCR CDR3 employed the HTBI primer set. TCRdb fed the multiplex PCR reads into MiXCR, producing one record per CDR3 protein. The table includes about 590,000 distinct CDR3 sequences, 12% to 15% detected once. Exclusion of patients followed from uncontrolled infection, other autoimmune disease, pregnancy or lactation. The diagnoses drew upon clinical symptoms, serum thyroxine and TRAb, thyroid ultrasound and orbital computed tomography. PBMCs were collected from a roughly 10 ml volume of fresh peripheral blood. This clonotype originated in a woman between 18 and 30 years old with Graves' ophthalmopathy. The source material was blood.

The CDR3 nucleotides are TGTGCCAGCAGCTTATGGGGGGCTGACACCGGGGAGCTGTTTTTT. Protein sequence: CASSLWGADTGELFF. The chain has TRBV11-1 and TRBJ2-2; D tentatively reads TRBD1 or TRBD2 (6 bases each). Germline CDR1 is SGHAT and CDR2 is FQDESV (reference sequence). The CDR3 contains 15 residues. V was pared by 2 bases and J by 3 bases, with 10 bases between.